The present T cell receptor beta chain was sequenced within a study of blood T cell repertoires in COVID-19. Study overall: From the United States, Italy and Spain came samples of acute and convalescent COVID-19. From T cells, B-cell-depleted T cells, or PBMCs came the material, which was cDNA or gDNA.

This CDR3 has 16 amino acids. Germline CDR1 SGHAT, CDR2 FQDESV (reference sequence). The V and J ends lost 3 bases and 9 bases, in that order; junction bases with no gene match: 12. As originally analysed: From reference gene primer amplification, estimates of nucleated cell counts were derived. Using immunoSEQ multiplex PCR, the repertoire was profiled, and TCRdb retains in-frame clones only, with some absent. The D gene and trimming were derived from the DNA, and the V and J assignments and clone size from that table. The table has around 140,000 clones, 88% seen once. Input material: peripheral blood. The rearrangement joins TRBV11-1 to TRBJ2-1; 9 nucleotides align to TRBD2. The source is a woman in her forties or fifties with acute or convalescent COVID-19. The DNA for the CDR3 is TGTGCCAGCAGCTTTGCGTTCGCGGGGGGGCAGGGTGAGCAGTTCTTC. Its translation: CASSFAFAGGQGEQFF. Full variable domain (outside the CDR3, taken from reference TRBV11-1 and TRBJ2-1): EAEVAQSPRYKITEKSQAVAFWCDPISGHATLYWYRQILGQGPELLVQFQDESVVDDSQLPKDRFSAERLKGVDSTLKIQPAELGDSAMYLCASSFAFAGGQGEQFFGPGTRLTVL.